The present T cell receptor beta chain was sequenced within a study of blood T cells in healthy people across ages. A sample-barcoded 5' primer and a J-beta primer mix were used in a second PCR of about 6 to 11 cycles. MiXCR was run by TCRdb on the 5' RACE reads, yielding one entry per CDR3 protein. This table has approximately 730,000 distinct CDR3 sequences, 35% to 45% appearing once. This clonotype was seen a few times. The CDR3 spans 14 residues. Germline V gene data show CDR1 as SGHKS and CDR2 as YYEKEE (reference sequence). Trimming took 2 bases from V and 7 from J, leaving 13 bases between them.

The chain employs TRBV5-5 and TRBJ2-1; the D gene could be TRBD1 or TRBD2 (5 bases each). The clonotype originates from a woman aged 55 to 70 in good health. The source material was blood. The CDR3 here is CASSLLLGANEQFF. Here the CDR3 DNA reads TGTGCCAGCAGCTTATTACTAGGGGCGAATGAGCAGTTCTTC.